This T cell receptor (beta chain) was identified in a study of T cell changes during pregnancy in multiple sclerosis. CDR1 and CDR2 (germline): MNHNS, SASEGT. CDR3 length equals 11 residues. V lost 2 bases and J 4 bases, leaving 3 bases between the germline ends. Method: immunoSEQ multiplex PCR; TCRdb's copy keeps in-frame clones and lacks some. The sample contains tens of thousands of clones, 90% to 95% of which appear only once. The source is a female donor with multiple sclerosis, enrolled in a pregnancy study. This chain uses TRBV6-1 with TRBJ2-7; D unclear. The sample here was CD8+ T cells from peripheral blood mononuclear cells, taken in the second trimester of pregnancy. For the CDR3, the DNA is TGTGCCAGCAGTGAATCTTACGAGCAGTACTTC. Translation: CASSESYEQYF.